This T cell receptor (beta chain) was sequenced during a study of post-analysis software for immune sequencing data. Looking at the study overall: Relapsing-remitting, secondary progressive and progressive-relapsing forms made up the multiple sclerosis disease courses.

With respect to this clonotype: Antigen unknown.

The V end was cut by 3 bases, the J end by 2 bases, with 9 bases between. The CDR3 is 14 amino acids. Per germline, CDR1 SNHLY and CDR2 FYNNEI. Whole-study results and caveats: The study found TRBV5-6, TRBV5-1 and TRBV20-1 among five or six TRBV segments more frequent in patients than controls. Samples from one preparation batch, clustered by F measure, grouped strongly together. Controls showed significantly higher normalized Chao1 diversity than did multiple sclerosis patients.

Unique molecular identifiers featured in each of the TCR beta cDNA libraries. T cells numbering roughly 1 to 10 million yielded 500,000 or so cDNA molecules. TCRdb independently ran MiXCR on the PCR reads; one entry per CDR3 protein. The table shows approximately 570,000 distinct CDR3 sequences, with around 44% occurring only once. The sequenced sample consisted of blood. This sequence joins TRBV2 and TRBJ2-3; D uncertain. The receptor was derived from a girl between 5 and 17 years old with multiple sclerosis. CDR3 in amino acids: CASSEGKYTDTQYF. The CDR3 DNA reads TGTGCCAGCAGTGAGGGGAAGTACACAGATACGCAGTATTTT.